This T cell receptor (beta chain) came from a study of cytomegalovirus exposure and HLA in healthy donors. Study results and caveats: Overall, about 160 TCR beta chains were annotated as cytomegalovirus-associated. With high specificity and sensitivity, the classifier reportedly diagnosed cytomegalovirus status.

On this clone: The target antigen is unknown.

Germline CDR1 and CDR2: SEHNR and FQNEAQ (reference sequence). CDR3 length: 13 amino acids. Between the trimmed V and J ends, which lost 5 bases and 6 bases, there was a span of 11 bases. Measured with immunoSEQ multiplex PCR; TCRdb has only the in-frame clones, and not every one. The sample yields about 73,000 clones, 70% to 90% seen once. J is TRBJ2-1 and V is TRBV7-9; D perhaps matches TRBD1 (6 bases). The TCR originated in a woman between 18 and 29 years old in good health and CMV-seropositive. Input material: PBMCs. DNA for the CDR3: TGTGCCAGCAGCCCGACAGGATTCAATGAGCAGTTCTTC. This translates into CASSPTGFNEQFF.